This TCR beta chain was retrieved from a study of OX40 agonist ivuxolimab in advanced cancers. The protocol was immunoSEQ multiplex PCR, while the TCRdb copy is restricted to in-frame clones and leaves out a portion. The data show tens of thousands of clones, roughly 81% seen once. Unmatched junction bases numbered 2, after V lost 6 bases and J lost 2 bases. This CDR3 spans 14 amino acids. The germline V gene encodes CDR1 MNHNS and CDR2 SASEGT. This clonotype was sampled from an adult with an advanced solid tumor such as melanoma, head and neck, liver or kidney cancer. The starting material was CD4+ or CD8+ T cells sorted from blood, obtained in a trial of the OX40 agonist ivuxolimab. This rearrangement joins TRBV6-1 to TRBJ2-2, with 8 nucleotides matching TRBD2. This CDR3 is CASSGGGNTGELFF. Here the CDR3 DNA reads TGTGCCAGCAGCGGGGGGGGCAACACCGGGGAGCTGTTTTTT.